The sample holds one count of the clone carrying this T cell receptor (beta chain). Methods used by the authors: Estimates of nucleated cell counts were drawn from the amplification of reference gene primers. Only in-frame clones appear in the TCRdb table, and some are missing; sequencing was by immunoSEQ multiplex PCR. The V and J calls and clone size are taken from that table; D and trimming were inferred from the DNA. This table holds some 150,000 clones, around 86% found once. These data originate in a study of blood T cell repertoires in COVID-19. Study-wide context: Specimens from acute and convalescent COVID-19 originated in the United States, Italy and Spain. In each case, the material was cDNA or gDNA derived from T cells, B-cell-depleted T cells, or PBMCs.

Deletions cut 5 bases from V and 6 bases from J, with 10 bases between. There are 13 residues in the CDR3. Looked up from germline, CDR1 is MNHEY and CDR2 is SMNVEV (reference sequence). J is TRBJ2-2 and V is TRBV27; TRBD1 is a possible D gene (5 bases). This TCR was sampled from a man between 65 and 80 years old with acute or convalescent COVID-19. The source material was peripheral blood. CDR3 nucleotide sequence: TGTGCCAGCAGTCGCCAGGGCGCCGGGGAGCTGTTTTTT. Its translation: CASSRQGAGELFF.